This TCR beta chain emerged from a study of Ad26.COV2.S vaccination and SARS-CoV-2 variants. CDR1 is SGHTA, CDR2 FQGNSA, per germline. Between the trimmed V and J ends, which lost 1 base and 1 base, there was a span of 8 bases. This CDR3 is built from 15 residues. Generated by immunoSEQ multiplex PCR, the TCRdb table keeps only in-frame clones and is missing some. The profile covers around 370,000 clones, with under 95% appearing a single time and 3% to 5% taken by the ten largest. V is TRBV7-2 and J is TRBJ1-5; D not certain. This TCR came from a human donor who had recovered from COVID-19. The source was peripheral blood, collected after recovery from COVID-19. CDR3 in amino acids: CASSLGGISNQPQHF. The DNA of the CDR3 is TGTGCCAGCAGCTTAGGGGGAATAAGCAATCAGCCCCAGCATTTT.